What follows describes a single T cell receptor (beta chain). Its target is unknown. This specimen belongs to a study of monozygotic twins with inflammatory bowel disease. The study, taken as a whole, reports: Added variability in patient repertoires may stem from differing immunosuppressive treatments. Distinct T cell subtypes could not be told apart.

The length of the CDR3 is 16 residues. Germline values: CDR1 KGHSH, CDR2 LQKENI. The UMIs carried a 6-nucleotide sample barcode, and they were added by template switching. TCRalpha and TCRbeta cDNA went through nested PCRs of 16 and 9 cycles, two in total. TCRdb reprocessed the 5' RACE reads and stores each CDR3 protein as one record, lacking DNA. The sample totals approximately 330,000 distinct CDR3 sequences. V and J are TRBV18 and TRBJ2-6; absent DNA, TCRdb's TRBD2 call cannot be checked. The specimen sequenced was blood. The sequence was collected from a human donor with ulcerative colitis or Crohn's disease, or a healthy co-twin of an affected twin (not recorded which). The CDR3 here is CASSPEGFSGANVLTF. The whole variable domain, filled in from reference TRBV18 and TRBJ2-6, reads NAGVMQNPRHLVRRRGQEARLRCSPMKGHSHVYWYRQLPEEGLKFMVYLQKENIIDESGMPKERFSAEFPKEGPSILRIQQVVRGDSAAYFCASSPEGFSGANVLTFGAGSRLTVL.